The 26 T cell receptor beta chains reported below all come from one sample, sequenced in a study of blood T cell repertoires in COVID-19. Profiling relied on immunoSEQ multiplex PCR, and the TCRdb table lists in-frame clones only, not all of them. The data show some 180,000 clones, 75% to 95% seen once. Sequencing used peripheral blood. The receptors were gathered from a man aged 45 to 65 with acute or convalescent COVID-19.

This clone was seen just once. This chain uses TRBV24-1 with TRBJ2-7; 10 bases are shared with TRBD2. The junction had 3 bases not matched to a gene; V was cut back by 4 bases and J by 4 bases. CDR1 is KGHDR, CDR2 SFDVKD, per germline. The CDR3 totals 14 residues. In DNA, the CDR3 is TGTGCCACCAGTGACCCTAGCGGGAGTTACGAGCAGTACTTC. Amino acid sequence: CATSDPSGSYEQYF.

The chain links TRBV28 to TRBJ2-7; D might be TRBD2 (6 bases). The CDR3 contains 13 residues. V lost 1 base and J lost 5, with 9 bases in between. Germline-derived CDR1 and CDR2 are MDHEN and SYDVKM. CDR3 bases: TGTGCCAGCAGTTTATCAGGGAGGAACGAGCAGTACGTC. The encoded protein is CASSLSGRNEQYV.

The V and J genes are TRBV5-8 and TRBJ1-2; D gene ambiguous. Per germline, CDR1 SGHTS and CDR2 YDEGEE. CDR3 size: 15 residues. Trimming removed 0 bases from V and 0 bases from J, with 9 bases in between. The CDR3 spells CASSLGQRANYGYTF. The CDR3 DNA follows: TGTGCCAGCAGCTTGGGCCAGCGAGCTAACTATGGCTACACCTTC.

This clone showed up just once. The rearrangement joins TRBV28 to TRBJ1-1; possible D gene TRBD1, 6 bases. V lost 9 bases and J lost 0, with 17 bases in between. The CDR3 loop spans 15 amino acids. The germline V gene encodes CDR1 MDHEN and CDR2 SYDVKM. CDR3 in amino acids: CASNFLTGMNTEAFF. The CDR3 region has the DNA TGTGCCAGTAACTTCTTGACAGGTATGAACACTGAAGCTTTCTTT.

This clone occurred once. The gene calls are TRBV6-5 and TRBJ1-1, with a tentative D call TRBD1 (6 bases). Germline V gene sequence: CDR1 MNHEY, CDR2 SVGAGI. V was shortened by 5 bases and J by 5 bases, with 12 bases between the two germline ends. CDR3 length: 13 residues. CDR3 bases: TGTGCCAGCAGTCAGGGGCGGGGGACTGAAGCTTTCTTT. Protein sequence: CASSQGRGTEAFF.

DNA for the CDR3: TGTGCCAGCAGTGGACTAGGGGACTACGAGCAGTACTTC. Amino acid sequence: CASSGLGDYEQYF. J is TRBJ2-7 and V is TRBV27; 7 bases are a match to TRBD2. The CDR3 totals 13 residues. Unmatched junction bases numbered 4, after V lost 5 bases and J lost 3 bases. Germline CDR1 and CDR2: MNHEY and SMNVEV (reference sequence).

The CDR3 is CASSSRDSYGYTF. The CDR3 nucleotides read TGTGCCAGCAGTTCCCGGGACAGCTATGGCTACACCTTC. This chain connects TRBV6-6 to TRBJ1-2; 7 positions match TRBD1. The CDR3 runs 13 residues. Looked up from germline, CDR1 is MNHNY and CDR2 is SVGAGI (reference sequence). The ends lost 4 bases at V and 4 bases at J; junction bases unmatched: 3.

This chain connects TRBV28 to TRBJ2-1; TRBD2 aligns across 10 bases. There are 17 residues in the CDR3. Germline V gives CDR1 MDHEN, CDR2 SYDVKM. V was clipped by 6 bases and J by 0 bases; unmatched bases: 8. The CDR3, as DNA: TGTGCCAGCAGCCAGTCCGCTAGCGGGAGCTCCTACAATGAGCAGTTCTTC. Protein sequence: CASSQSASGSSYNEQFF.

This chain connects TRBV3-1 (or the pseudogene TRBV3-2) to TRBJ1-5, with D unclear. The CDR3 sequence is 14 residues long. Germline V CDR1 and CDR2: LGHDT, YNNKEL (reference sequence). The germline V and J ends were trimmed by 0 bases and 7 bases, with 10 bases remaining between them. The CDR3 DNA is TGTGCCAGCAGCCAAGATACAGTGGGCCAGCCCCAGCATTTT. It translates to CASSQDTVGQPQHF.

The chain is built from TRBV7-2 and TRBJ2-7; weak D call: TRBD1 (6 bases). Germline V gives CDR1 SGHTA, CDR2 FQGNSA. V was cut by 5 bases and J by 2 bases, with 16 bases left in between. The CDR3 sequence is 15 residues long. The CDR3 nucleotides read TGTGCCAGCAGCCAAGGGGGTCGATCTACCTACGAGCAGTACTTC. Its protein product is CASSQGGRSTYEQYF. The entire variable domain, with the rest obtained from reference TRBV7-2 and TRBJ2-7, is as follows: GAGVSQSPSNKVTEKGKDVELRCDPISGHTALYWYRQSLGQGLEFLIYFQGNSAPDKSGLPSDRFSAERTGGSVSTLTIQRTQQEDSAVYLCASSQGGRSTYEQYFGPGTRLTVT.

Only a few counts were recorded for this clone. V usage is TRBV15 and J usage is TRBJ1-5, with D maybe TRBD1 (6 bases). Germline V CDR1 and CDR2: LNHNV, YYDKDF (reference sequence). CDR3 size: 13 residues. Trimming pared 4 bases from V and 6 bases from J, leaving 10 bases between. The CDR3 region is CATSKGVGQPQHF. The CDR3 region has the DNA TGTGCCACCAGCAAGGGGGTAGGTCAGCCCCAGCATTTT. The variable domain in full, with the rest retrieved from reference TRBV15 and TRBJ1-5, is DAMVIQNPRYQVTQFGKPVTLSCSQTLNHNVMYWYQQKSSQAPKLLFHYYDKDFNNEADTPDNFQSRRPNTSFCFLDIRSPGLGDTAMYLCATSKGVGQPQHFGDGTRLSIL.

The V and J genes are TRBV10-3 and TRBJ1-2; TRBD1 agrees at 8 bases. CDR1 is ENHRY and CDR2 is SYGVKD in the germline V gene. After removal of 4 bases from V and 7 bases from J, the junction contained 5 bases not matched to a gene. The CDR3 covers 13 residues. Here the CDR3 reads CAISADRESGYTF. The CDR3 nucleotides read TGTGCCATCAGTGCGGACAGGGAATCTGGCTACACCTTC.

This sequence joins TRBV6-5 and TRBJ2-7; 11 bases are a match to TRBD1. Unmatched junction bases numbered 6, after V lost 6 bases and J lost 2 bases. CDR1 is MNHEY and CDR2 is SVGAGI in the germline V gene. This CDR3 spans 15 amino acids. In nucleotides, the CDR3 is TGTGCCAGCAGACCCGGGACAGGGGGGGCCTACGAGCAGTACGTC. It is translated as CASRPGTGGAYEQYV.

This chain connects TRBV6-1 to TRBJ1-2; perhaps TRBD1 as D (6 bases). From germline, CDR1 is MNHNS and CDR2 SASEGT. V lost 6 bases to trimming and J lost 8 bases, with 10 bases between them. This CDR3 region has 11 residues. The CDR3 DNA sequence: TGTGCCAGCAGGGACAGTCCCGGCTACACCTTC. It codes for CASRDSPGYTF.

The chain recombines TRBV4-1 with TRBJ2-7; possible D gene TRBD2, 6 bases. V lost 2 bases to trimming and J lost 0 bases, with 11 bases between them. Looked up from germline, CDR1 is MGHRA and CDR2 is YSYEKL. The CDR3 spans 15 residues. The chain's CDR3 is CASSQLLRGSYEQYF. CDR3 coding DNA: TGCGCCAGCAGCCAACTCCTGCGGGGCTCCTACGAGCAGTACTTC.

This chain connects TRBV4-1 to TRBJ2-4; 8 bases match TRBD2. This CDR3 has 16 residues. V was clipped by 4 bases and J by 2 bases; unmatched bases: 7. Germline loops: CDR1 MGHRA, CDR2 YSYEKL. Here the CDR3 reads CASSPLAEEPKNIQYF. As DNA, the CDR3 is TGCGCCAGCAGCCCACTAGCGGAGGAACCCAAAAACATTCAGTACTTC.

The rearrangement links TRBV27 to TRBJ1-6, with a tentative D call TRBD1 (6 bases). The CDR3 is made up of 15 amino acids. V lost 5 bases and J 7 bases, leaving 15 bases between the germline ends. Germline CDR1 and CDR2: MNHEY and SMNVEV (reference sequence). The CDR3 bases are TGTGCCAGCAGTCTCGACAGGCCCACCAATTCACCCCTCCACTTT. It is translated as CASSLDRPTNSPLHF.

This chain joins TRBV6-2 or TRBV6-3 and TRBJ2-1; possible D gene TRBD1, 6 bases. The germline V and J ends were trimmed by 5 bases and 4 bases, with 18 bases remaining between them. The CDR3 is 16 residues long. Germline V CDR1 and CDR2: MNHEY, SVGEGT. Here the CDR3 DNA reads TGTGCCAGCAGTCTAGGAAGGGGGTTCCCATACAATGAGCAGTTCTTC. Encoded protein: CASSLGRGFPYNEQFF.

The chain combines TRBV7-9 with TRBJ1-5; D may be TRBD1 (6 bases). Germline lookup yields CDR1 SEHNR and CDR2 FQNEAQ (reference sequence). The V and J ends lost 1 base and 3 bases respectively, with 19 bases between them. The CDR3 runs to 18 residues. This CDR3 is CASSLGSGRGGFNQPQHF. CDR3 nucleotide sequence: TGTGCCAGCAGCTTAGGATCAGGCCGAGGGGGATTCAATCAGCCCCAGCATTTT.

This chain connects TRBV7-2 to TRBJ2-5; TRBD2 matches at 9 bases. This CDR3 is built from 14 residues. Germline V gene data show CDR1 as SGHTA and CDR2 as FQGNSA. V lost 1 base, J lost 5 bases, and 2 bases stayed unmatched. CDR3 in amino acids: CASSLDAGGETQYF. CDR3 bases: TGTGCCAGCAGCTTAGACGCGGGGGGGGAGACCCAGTACTTC.

This rearrangement joins TRBV5-5 to TRBJ2-5; 7 positions match TRBD1. CDR1 and CDR2 from the germline V gene are SGHKS and YYEKEE (reference sequence). Losses at the gene ends were 4 bases for V and 4 bases for J; bases not matched to a gene: 10. The CDR3 is 15 amino acids. The CDR3 sequence: CASSRNDRVPETQYF. The CDR3 DNA reads TGTGCCAGCAGCCGAAACGACAGGGTCCCAGAGACCCAGTACTTC.

J is TRBJ2-1 and V is TRBV27, with a weak D call TRBD1 (6 bases). The germline gives CDR1 MNHEY, CDR2 SMNVEV (reference sequence). The CDR3 contains 18 residues. V was pared by 3 bases and J by 6 bases, with 24 bases between. The CDR3 reads CASSFRGRSLARGNEQFF. CDR3 nucleotides: TGTGCCAGCAGTTTCCGGGGTCGGTCCCTAGCCAGGGGCAATGAGCAGTTCTTC.

The V call is TRBV6-5, the J call TRBJ2-7, with 10 bases matching TRBD2. There are 15 residues in the CDR3. Germline CDR1 MNHEY, CDR2 SVGAGI. V lost 2 bases and J lost 3; bases outside the gene matches: 4. CDR3 protein: CASSYIAGGYYEQYF. CDR3 DNA: TGTGCCAGCAGTTACATAGCGGGAGGCTACTACGAGCAGTACTTC.

The V gene is TRBV28, the J gene TRBJ1-3; TRBD1 agrees at 11 bases. Trimming cost V 7 bases and J 4 bases; bases outside gene matches: 6. This CDR3 region has 15 residues. Per the germline V gene, CDR1 is MDHEN and CDR2 is SYDVKM. CDR3: CASNPGQGAGNTIYF. The CDR3, as DNA: TGTGCCAGCAATCCCGGACAGGGGGCCGGAAACACCATATATTTT.

The chain employs TRBV15 and TRBJ2-2, with D perhaps TRBD2 (6 bases). The germline V gene has CDR1 LNHNV and CDR2 YYDKDF (reference sequence). V was pared by 3 bases and J by 4 bases, with 12 bases between. The CDR3 runs to 15 residues. CDR3 sequence reads: CATSSFGSGTGELFF. CDR3 bases: TGTGCCACCAGCAGTTTCGGGAGTGGCACCGGGGAGCTGTTTTTT.

The genes are TRBV28 and TRBJ1-5, with D possibly matching TRBD1 (5 bases). From germline, CDR1 is MDHEN and CDR2 SYDVKM. V was shortened by 10 bases and J by 7 bases, with 17 bases between the two germline ends. This CDR3 contains 13 residues. CDR3 sequence (DNA): TGTGCCACCCTCCCGGGGGGAGGACAGCCCCAGCATTTT. It specifies CATLPGGGQPQHF.